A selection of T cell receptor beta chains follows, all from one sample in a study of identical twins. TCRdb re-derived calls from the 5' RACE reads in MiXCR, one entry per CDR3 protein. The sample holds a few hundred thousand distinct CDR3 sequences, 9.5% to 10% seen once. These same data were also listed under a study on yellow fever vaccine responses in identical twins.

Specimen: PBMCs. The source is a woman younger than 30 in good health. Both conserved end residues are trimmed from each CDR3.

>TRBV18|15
ASSPPSQRGVYNEQF
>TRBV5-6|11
ASFRAGSYEQY
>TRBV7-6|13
ASSSGILGPDTQY
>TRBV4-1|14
ASSQAGTDHTDTQY
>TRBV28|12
ASSGEGRGETQY
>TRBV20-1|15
SARDQNGLAAQGERF
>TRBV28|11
ASSDRRFYEQY
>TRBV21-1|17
ASSKAPDPGGSGANVLT
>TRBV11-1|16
ASSPRPIVPGGHNEQF
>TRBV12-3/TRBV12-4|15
ASSTSGGPYSTDTQY
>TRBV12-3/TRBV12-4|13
ASSLGQKDVETQY
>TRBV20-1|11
SASDTSSYEQY
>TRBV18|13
ASSIQGSGANVLT
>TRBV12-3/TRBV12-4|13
ASSYRTPNTDTQY
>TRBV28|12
ASSETGGTDTQY
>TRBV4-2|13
ASSQETGGGNTIY
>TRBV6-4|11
ASSDAPGIEQF
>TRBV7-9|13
ASSPGKLVKDTQY
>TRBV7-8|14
ASSWTGLAASYEQY
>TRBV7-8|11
ASSATGLAEAF
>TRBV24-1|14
ATSDLLPPSVNEQF
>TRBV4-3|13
ASSQAGFEGTEAF
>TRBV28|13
ASSNTGGYSYEQY
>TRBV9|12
ASSLFGGNQPQH
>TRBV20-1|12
SARSGTSTDTQY
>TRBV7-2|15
ASSPRLAGGGTDTQY
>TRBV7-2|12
ASSRDLGTYEQY
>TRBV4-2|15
ASSQDGGGGLTDTQY
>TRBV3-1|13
ASSQVAGNSYEQY
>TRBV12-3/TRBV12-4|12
ASSKGAGGTEQY